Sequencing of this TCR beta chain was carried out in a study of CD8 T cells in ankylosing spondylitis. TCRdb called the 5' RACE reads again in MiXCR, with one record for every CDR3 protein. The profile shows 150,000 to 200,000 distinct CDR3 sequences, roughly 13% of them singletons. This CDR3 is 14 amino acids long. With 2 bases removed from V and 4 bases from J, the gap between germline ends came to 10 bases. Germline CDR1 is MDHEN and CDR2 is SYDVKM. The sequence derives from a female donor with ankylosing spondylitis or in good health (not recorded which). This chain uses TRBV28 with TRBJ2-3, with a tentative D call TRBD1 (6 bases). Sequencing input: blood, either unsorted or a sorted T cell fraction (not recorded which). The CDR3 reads CASSLQPGADTQYF. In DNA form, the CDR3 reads TGTGCCAGCAGTTTACAACCAGGGGCAGATACGCAGTATTTT.